A single sample is the source of the 23 T cell receptor beta chains below, sequenced in a study of post-analysis software for immune sequencing data. Broader study findings: In patients, TRBV5-6, TRBV5-1 and TRBV20-1 belonged to about five TRBV segments found more frequently than in controls.

Presence of unique molecular identifiers characterized the TCR beta cDNA libraries. TCRdb re-called the PCR reads with MiXCR, one entry per CDR3 protein. Among roughly 730,000 distinct CDR3 sequences listed, 25% to 30% were seen once. Their recognized antigens are unknown. The source material was blood. The receptors were sampled from a girl between 10 and 17 years old with multiple sclerosis.

The V and J genes are TRBV29-1 and TRBJ2-4; TRBD1 matches at 8 bases. The CDR3 sequence is 14 residues long. The junction had 2 bases not matched to a gene; V was cut back by 4 bases and J by 0 bases. The germline V gene encodes CDR1 SQVTM and CDR2 ANQGSEA. The CDR3 protein is CSVGQGIAKNIQYF. The CDR3, as DNA: TGCAGCGTTGGACAGGGGATAGCCAAAAACATTCAGTACTTC.

The sample holds a few counts of this clonotype. This chain joins TRBV4-3 and TRBJ2-1, with D uncertain. CDR3 length equals 14 residues. Germline CDR1 reads LGHNA; CDR2 reads YSLEER. V dropped 4 bases and J dropped 9 bases, with 16 bases sitting between them. CDR3 sequence reads: CASSPAPVASEQFF. The CDR3 DNA sequence: TGCGCCAGCAGCCCCGCCCCGGTGGCTAGTGAGCAGTTCTTC.

This clonotype was counted a few times. J is TRBJ1-6 and V is TRBV12-3 or TRBV12-4; TRBD1 matches at 9 bases. This CDR3 spans 14 amino acids. J was trimmed by 5 bases and V by 10 bases; bases with no gene match: 6. CDR3 DNA: TGTGCCACAGGACAGGGGTGGGATAATTCACCCCTCCACTTT. Encoded protein: CATGQGWDNSPLHF.

This clonotype has only a few counts. The CDR3 DNA sequence: TGTGCCAGCAGTTTGTCGTCGGGGGACTATGGCTACACCTTC. Translating gives CASSLSSGDYGYTF. The gene calls are TRBV28 and TRBJ1-2, with TRBD1 as a possible D gene (5 bases). Trimming cost V 3 bases and J 3 bases, with 11 bases left between them. Per the germline V gene, CDR1 is MDHEN and CDR2 is SYDVKM. This CDR3 has 14 amino acids.

The table lists this clonotype with a few counts. This chain uses TRBV7-9 with TRBJ2-7, with unresolved D. This CDR3 has 13 residues. CDR1 is SEHNR, CDR2 FQNEAQ, per germline (reference sequence). Between the trimmed V and J ends, which lost 5 bases and 1 base, there was a span of 9 bases. This CDR3 reads CASSRRSSYEQYF. The CDR3 nucleotides read TGTGCCAGCAGCCGCCGGTCGTCCTACGAGCAGTACTTC.

The V and J genes are TRBV12-3 or TRBV12-4 and TRBJ2-2; D possibly corresponds to TRBD2 (5 bases). V lost 3 bases, J lost 6 bases, and 14 bases lay in between. The length of the CDR3 is 15 residues. The DNA of the CDR3 is TGTGCCAGCAGTTTGGGTCTAGCTTACGCCGGGGAGCTGTTTTTT. Translation: CASSLGLAYAGELFF.

The genes are TRBV29-1 and TRBJ2-3, with TRBD1 matching over 11 bases. The CDR3 consists of 16 residues. J lost 11 bases, V lost 3 bases, and 16 bases had no gene match. Germline V gene sequence: CDR1 SQVTM, CDR2 ANQGSEA. CDR3 amino acids: CSVDPLPRDRGRRQYF. The CDR3 coding sequence is TGCAGCGTTGACCCACTCCCCCGGGACAGGGGGAGGAGGCAGTATTTT.

The J gene is TRBJ2-1, the V gene TRBV18; D tentatively reads TRBD1 or TRBD2 (5 bases each). The CDR3 length is 16 residues. Trimming left V 2 bases short and J 8 bases short, with 19 bases between. Germline CDR1 and CDR2: KGHSH and LQKENI. Here the CDR3 reads CASSPLGVPAPDEQFF. The CDR3 region has the DNA TGTGCCAGCTCACCATTGGGGGTCCCGGCGCCGGATGAGCAGTTCTTC.

A few counts support this clonotype. The chain employs TRBV6-6 and TRBJ1-5, with 7 bases that match TRBD1. The ends lost 8 bases at V and 4 bases at J; junction bases unmatched: 5. This CDR3 has 13 amino acids. CDR1 and CDR2 from the germline V gene are MNHNY and SVGAGI (reference sequence). The CDR3 nucleotides read TGTGCCAGCTCGACAGGGCTTAATCAGCCCCAGCATTTT. Translated: CASSTGLNQPQHF.

The chain combines TRBV12-3 or TRBV12-4 with TRBJ1-6; 11 bases line up with TRBD1. The CDR3 consists of 17 residues. Trimming took 8 bases from V and 2 from J; bases not matched to a gene: 8. The CDR3 sequence is CASGAGTGGPYNSPLHF. As DNA, the CDR3 is TGTGCCAGCGGCGCCGGGACAGGGGGACCCTATAATTCACCCCTCCACTTT.

Concerning this clonotype: At one boundary the junction diverges from the germline segment, which might be a read error. The rearrangement uses TRBV7-2 and TRBJ2-5; TRBD2 matches at 7 bases. The CDR3 loop spans 15 amino acids. Germline-derived CDR1 and CDR2 are SGHTA and FQGNSA. CDR3: CACSLMAGEGETQYF. For the CDR3, the DNA is TGTGCCTGCAGCTTAATGGCGGGGGAGGGGGAGACCCAGTACTTC.

V usage is TRBV20-1 and J usage is TRBJ2-3, with 8 bases matching TRBD1. Germline lookup yields CDR1 DFQATT and CDR2 SNEGSKA (reference sequence). CDR3 size: 14 residues. J lost 4 bases, V lost 4 bases, and 7 bases had no gene match. The CDR3 region is CSATRTGLSDTQYF. The CDR3 bases are TGCAGTGCTACCAGGACAGGGCTATCAGATACGCAGTATTTT.

There are a few counts of this clonotype. This chain uses TRBV7-8 with TRBJ2-3, with no clear D. Germline CDR1 is SGHVS and CDR2 is FQNEAQ. The CDR3 consists of 14 residues. V was shortened by 3 bases and J by 6 bases, with 13 bases between the two germline ends. The CDR3 region has the DNA TGTGCCAGCAGCTTGAGTTGGGTTGGGGATACGCAGTATTTT. Residues: CASSLSWVGDTQYF.

The genes are TRBV20-1 and TRBJ2-3; D not resolved. CDR3 length: 15 amino acids. CDR1 DFQATT and CDR2 SNEGSKA come from the germline V gene (reference sequence). V lost 5 bases and J lost 0, with 15 bases in between. CDR3 sequence (DNA): TGCAGTGCTTCTAGGTGGTCCCCTAGCACAGATACGCAGTATTTT. Its protein product is CSASRWSPSTDTQYF.

The rearrangement uses TRBV11-2 and TRBJ2-1; weak D call: TRBD2 (6 bases). In germline, CDR1 is SGHAT, CDR2 FQNNGV. The V end was cut by 6 bases, the J end by 4 bases, with 13 bases between. The length of the CDR3 is 14 residues. CDR3 in amino acids: CASSSLGGYNEQFF. The CDR3, as DNA: TGTGCCAGCAGTAGTCTGGGGGGTTACAATGAGCAGTTCTTC.

This chain joins TRBV7-2 and TRBJ2-5, with D perhaps matching TRBD2 (5 bases). Germline V gene lookup returns CDR1 SGHTA and CDR2 FQGNSA. Trimming pared 6 bases from V and 1 base from J, leaving 9 bases between. The CDR3 loop spans 13 amino acids. As DNA, the CDR3 is TGTGCCAGCAGTTCTAGCACCCAAGAGACCCAGTACTTC. Protein sequence: CASSSSTQETQYF.

This clonotype was seen a single time. The chain couples TRBV9 to TRBJ2-4, with a tentative D call TRBD1 (6 bases). The assigned J gene may be wrong: the sequence end matches TRBJ2-5 better. Germline V gene data show CDR1 as SGDLS and CDR2 as YYNGEE. The CDR3 loop spans 15 amino acids. The CDR3 loop is CASSPHWDTQETQYF. In nucleotides, the CDR3 is TGTGCCAGCAGCCCCCACTGGGACACCCAAGAGACCCAGTACTTC.

The chain employs TRBV20-1 and TRBJ2-1; TRBD1 or TRBD2 may be the D gene (5 bases each). The V gene's germline CDR1 is DFQATT and CDR2 SNEGSKA (reference sequence). The CDR3 runs to 14 residues. Trimming left V 3 bases short and J 6 bases short, with 15 bases between. The CDR3 nucleotides read TGCAGTGCTAGTTCGCTTCCAGGGACCAATGAGCAGTTCTTC. Residues: CSASSLPGTNEQFF.

This clonotype turned up a few times. V usage is TRBV20-1 and J usage is TRBJ1-4; 7 bases fit TRBD1. The germline V gene encodes CDR1 DFQATT and CDR2 SNEGSKA (reference sequence). This CDR3 has 15 amino acids. Unmatched junction bases numbered 10, after V lost 4 bases and J lost 5 bases. The CDR3 DNA sequence: TGCAGTGCTACAAACCCCAGGGGGGGGAATGAAAAACTGTTTTTT. Its translation: CSATNPRGGNEKLFF.

V and J are TRBV15 and TRBJ1-2, with 9 bases that match TRBD1. The CDR3 covers 15 residues. Germline lookup yields CDR1 LNHNV and CDR2 YYDKDF (reference sequence). V shed 3 bases, J shed 11 bases, and the junction held 13 bases outside the gene matches. The CDR3, as DNA: TGTGCCACCAGCAGGGAAACCGGGACAGGGTCTTGGTACACCTTC. As protein: CATSRETGTGSWYTF.

The chain uses TRBV20-1 and TRBJ1-2, with D possibly TRBD1 on 5 matching bases. Trimming stripped 2 bases from V and 6 bases from J, with 16 bases between. The CDR3 spans 14 residues. Germline-derived CDR1 and CDR2 are DFQATT and SNEGSKA (reference sequence). Here the CDR3 DNA reads TGCAGTGCTAGAAGCCCTAGGGGAGGGCATGGCTACACCTTC. It is translated as CSARSPRGGHGYTF.

With regard to this clonotype: One end of the junction varies from germline; a read error may be responsible. V usage is TRBV5-1 and J usage is TRBJ2-3, with D possibly matching TRBD2 (5 bases). This CDR3 region has 15 residues. Per the germline V gene, CDR1 is SGHRS and CDR2 is YFSETQ. The DNA for the CDR3 is TGCGCTAGCAGCTTGTTGCCAGGAGGCGCAGATACGCAGTATTTT. Amino acid sequence: CASSLLPGGADTQYF.

In its sample, this clonotype was seen once. Its ends do not fully match the called genes, so a read error is possible. The V and J genes are TRBV5-1 and TRBJ2-5; D is uncertain. The end of the DNA is better explained by TRBJ2-7, so the J call may be wrong. The length of the CDR3 is 12 residues. From germline, CDR1 is SGHRS and CDR2 YFSETQ. The CDR3 DNA reads as TGCTCCAGCAGCCCGACTTTTGGCGAGCAGTACTTC. It is translated as CSSSPTFGEQYF.